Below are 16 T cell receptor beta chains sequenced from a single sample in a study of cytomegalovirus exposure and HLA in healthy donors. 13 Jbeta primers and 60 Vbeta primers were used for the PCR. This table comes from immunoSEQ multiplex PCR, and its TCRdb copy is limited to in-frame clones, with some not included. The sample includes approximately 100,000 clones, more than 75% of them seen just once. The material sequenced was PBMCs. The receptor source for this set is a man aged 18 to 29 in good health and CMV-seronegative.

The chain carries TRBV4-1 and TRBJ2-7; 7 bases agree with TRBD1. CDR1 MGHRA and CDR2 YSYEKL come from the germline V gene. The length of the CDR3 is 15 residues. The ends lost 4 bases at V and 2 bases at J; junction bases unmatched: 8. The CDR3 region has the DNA TGCGCCAGCAGCCGAGAGGCAGGGGGAACCTACGAGCAGTACTTC. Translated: CASSREAGGTYEQYF.

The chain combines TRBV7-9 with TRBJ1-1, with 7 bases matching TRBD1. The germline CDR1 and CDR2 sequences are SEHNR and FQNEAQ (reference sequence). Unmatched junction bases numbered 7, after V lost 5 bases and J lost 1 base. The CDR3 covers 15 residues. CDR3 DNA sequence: TGTGCCAGCAGCCCGGTAGCAGGGGGGAACACTGAAGCTTTCTTT. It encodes CASSPVAGGNTEAFF. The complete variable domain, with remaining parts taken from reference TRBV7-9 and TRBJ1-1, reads DTGVSQNPRHKITKRGQNVTFRCDPISEHNRLYWYRQTLGQGPEFLTYFQNEAQLEKSRLLSDRFSAERPKGSFSTLEIQRTEQGDSAMYLCASSPVAGGNTEAFFGQGTRLTVV.

This CDR3 is CASSSHVGGNTEAFF. As DNA, the CDR3 is TGTGCCAGCAGCTCTCATGTGGGGGGGAACACTGAAGCTTTCTTT. The chain is built from TRBV11-2 and TRBJ1-1; TRBD1 might be the D (5 bases). In germline, CDR1 is SGHAT, CDR2 FQNNGV. The CDR3 is made up of 15 amino acids. V was shortened by 4 bases and J by 1 base, with 13 bases between the two germline ends.

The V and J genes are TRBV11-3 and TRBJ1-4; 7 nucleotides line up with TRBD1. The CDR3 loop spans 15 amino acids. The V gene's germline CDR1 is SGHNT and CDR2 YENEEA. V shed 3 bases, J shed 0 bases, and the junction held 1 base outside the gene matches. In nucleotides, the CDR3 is TGTGCCAGCAGCTTTGACAGGGCAACTAATGAAAAACTGTTTTTT. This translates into CASSFDRATNEKLFF.

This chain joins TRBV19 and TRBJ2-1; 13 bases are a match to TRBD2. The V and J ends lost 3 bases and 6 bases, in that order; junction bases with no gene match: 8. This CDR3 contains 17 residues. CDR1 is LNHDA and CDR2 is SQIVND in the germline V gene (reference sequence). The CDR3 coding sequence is TGTGCCAGTAGTATCTTCAGGACTAGCGGGGGATTCAATGAGCAGTTCTTC. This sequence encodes CASSIFRTSGGFNEQFF.

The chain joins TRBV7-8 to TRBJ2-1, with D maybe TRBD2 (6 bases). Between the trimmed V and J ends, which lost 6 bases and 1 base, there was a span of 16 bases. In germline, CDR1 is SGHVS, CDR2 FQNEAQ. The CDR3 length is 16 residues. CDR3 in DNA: TGTGCCAGCAGGAGGGACGCGGGGAGTTCCTACAATGAGCAGTTCTTC. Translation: CASRRDAGSSYNEQFF.

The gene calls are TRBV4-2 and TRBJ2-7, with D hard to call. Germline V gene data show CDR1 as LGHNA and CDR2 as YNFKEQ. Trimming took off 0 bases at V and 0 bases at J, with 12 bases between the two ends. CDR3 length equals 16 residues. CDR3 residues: CASSQDSSPSSYEQYF. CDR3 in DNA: TGTGCCAGCAGCCAAGATTCGAGCCCGAGCTCCTACGAGCAGTACTTC.

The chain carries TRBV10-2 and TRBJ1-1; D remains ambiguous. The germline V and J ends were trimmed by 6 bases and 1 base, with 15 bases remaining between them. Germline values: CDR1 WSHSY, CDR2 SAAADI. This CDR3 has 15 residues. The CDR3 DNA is TGCGCCAGCAGAGTACCCACTATGGCGAACACTGAAGCTTTCTTT. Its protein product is CASRVPTMANTEAFF.

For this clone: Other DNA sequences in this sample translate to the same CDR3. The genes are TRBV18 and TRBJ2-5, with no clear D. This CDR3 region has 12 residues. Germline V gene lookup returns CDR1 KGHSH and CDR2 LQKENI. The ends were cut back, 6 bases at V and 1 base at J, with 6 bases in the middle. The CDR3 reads CASSPSQETQYF. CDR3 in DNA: TGTGCCAGCTCCCCCTCCCAAGAGACCCAGTACTTC.

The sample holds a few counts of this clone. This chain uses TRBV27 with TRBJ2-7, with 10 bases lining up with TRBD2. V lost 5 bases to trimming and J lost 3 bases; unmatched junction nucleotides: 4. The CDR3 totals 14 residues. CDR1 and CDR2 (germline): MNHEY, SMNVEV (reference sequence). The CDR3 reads CASSPAGGVYEQYF. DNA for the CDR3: TGTGCCAGCAGTCCAGCGGGGGGGGTCTACGAGCAGTACTTC.

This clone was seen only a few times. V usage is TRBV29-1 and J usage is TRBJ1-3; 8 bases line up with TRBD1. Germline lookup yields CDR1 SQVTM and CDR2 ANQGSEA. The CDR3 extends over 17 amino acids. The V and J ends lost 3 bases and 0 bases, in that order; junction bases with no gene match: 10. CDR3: CSVDSGTGSLSGNTIYF. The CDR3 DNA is TGCAGCGTTGATTCCGGGACAGGAAGTCTCTCTGGAAACACCATATATTTT. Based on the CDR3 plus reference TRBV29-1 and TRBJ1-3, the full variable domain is SAVISQKPSRDICQRGTSLTIQCQVDSQVTMMFWYRQQPGQSLTLIATANQGSEATYESGFVIDKFPISRPNLTFSTLTVSNMSPEDSSIYLCSVDSGTGSLSGNTIYFGEGSWLTVV.

CDR3 DNA sequence: TGTGCCAGCAGTGTTCGGACTAGCGGGGGAGATACGCAGTATTTT. It specifies CASSVRTSGGDTQYF. The chain has TRBV9 and TRBJ2-3, with TRBD2 matching 13 bases. Germline trimming cut 5 bases from V and 5 bases from J; bases unmatched to any gene: 5. Germline V gene data show CDR1 as SGDLS and CDR2 as YYNGEE. The CDR3 spans 15 residues.

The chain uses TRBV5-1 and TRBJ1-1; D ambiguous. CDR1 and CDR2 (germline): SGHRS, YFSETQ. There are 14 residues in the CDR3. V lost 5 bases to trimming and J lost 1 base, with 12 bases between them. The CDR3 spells CASRARHSNTEAFF. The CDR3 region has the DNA TGCGCCAGCAGGGCCCGACATTCGAACACTGAAGCTTTCTTT. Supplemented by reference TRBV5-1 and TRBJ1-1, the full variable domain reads KAGVTQTPRYLIKTRGQQVTLSCSPISGHRSVSWYQQTPGQGLQFLFEYFSETQRNKGNFPGRFSGRQFSNSRSEMNVSTLELGDSALYLCASRARHSNTEAFFGQGTRLTVV.

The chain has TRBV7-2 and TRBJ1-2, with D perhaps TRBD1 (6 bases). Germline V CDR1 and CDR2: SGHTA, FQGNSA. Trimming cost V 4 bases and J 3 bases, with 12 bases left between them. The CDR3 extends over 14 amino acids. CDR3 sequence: CASSSYRVDYGYTF. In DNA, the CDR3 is TGTGCCAGCAGCTCCTACAGGGTAGACTATGGCTACACCTTC.

The CDR3 DNA sequence: TGTGCCAGTAACTCCCCCGGGACTTCAAACACCGGGGAGCTGTTTTTT. As protein: CASNSPGTSNTGELFF. This chain joins TRBV19 and TRBJ2-2; tentative D call: TRBD2 (6 bases). Per germline, CDR1 LNHDA and CDR2 SQIVND (reference sequence). The CDR3 runs 16 residues. V was trimmed by 7 bases and J by 2 bases, leaving 17 bases between them.

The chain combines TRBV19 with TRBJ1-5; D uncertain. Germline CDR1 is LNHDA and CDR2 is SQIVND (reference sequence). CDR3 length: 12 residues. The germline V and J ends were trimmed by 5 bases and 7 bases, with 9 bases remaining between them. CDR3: CASSVVRQPQHF. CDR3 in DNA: TGTGCCAGTAGTGTGGTTAGACAGCCCCAGCATTTT.